Listed below are T cell receptor beta chains from one sample, sequenced in a study of human T cells and chemical hapten exposure. TCRdb recomputed calls from the RACE reads with MiXCR, one row per CDR3 protein. The data show 300,000 to 400,000 distinct CDR3 sequences, approximately 5.1% seen once. Sequences were derived from whole blood, sampled in connection with sensitization to the hapten diphenylcyclopropenone (DPC). These receptors all stem from a woman between 50 and 59 years old with alopecia areata. Some clones in this sample may be carry-over from other donors' samples. Both conserved end residues are part of each CDR3. Each record gives: J gene, V gene, D gene, clone size, CDR3 protein, CDR3 DNA. D genes are given only for firm matches. The listing skips clone size in some rows; elsewhere it reads once, few, many or a size class.

TRBJ1-5	TRBV28	TRBD1	few	CASSFRYRGLGSNQPQHF	TGTGCCAGCAGTTTCCGTTACAGGGGGCTGGGCAGCAATCAGCCCCAGCATTTT
TRBJ1-1	TRBV20-1	.	few	CSAYRQENTEAFF	TGCAGTGCTTACCGACAGGAGAACACTGAAGCTTTCTTT
TRBJ2-5	TRBV6-1	.	few	CASSELGLQETQYF	TGTGCCAGCAGTGAGCTAGGACTCCAAGAGACCCAGTACTTC
TRBJ2-3	TRBV6-2/TRBV6-3	.	.	CASSRMGEGYF	TGTGCCAGCAGCCGAATGGGCGAGGGATATTTT
TRBJ2-3	TRBV7-2	.	many	CASSFTLGDTQYF	TGTGCCAGCAGCTTTACTCTTGGAGATACGCAGTATTTT
TRBJ2-1	TRBV7-3	TRBD1	many	CASSWGTGTYNEQFF	TGTGCCAGCTCCTGGGGGACAGGGACCTACAATGAGCAGTTCTTC
TRBJ2-7	TRBV3-1	.	many	CASSQARETGAAYEQYF	TGTGCCAGCAGCCAAGCAAGAGAAACGGGGGCTGCCTACGAGCAGTACTTC
TRBJ2-1	TRBV5-1	.	.	CASSSRGGQGEQFF	TGCGCCAGCAGCTCGAGGGGGGGCCAAGGTGAGCAGTTCTTC
TRBJ2-7	TRBV10-3	.	many	CAISASYEQYF	TGTGCCATCAGTGCTTCCTACGAGCAGTACTTC
TRBJ1-5	TRBV6-6	.	many	CASSRFGNQPQHF	TGTGCCAGCAGCCGTTTCGGTAATCAGCCCCAGCATTTT
TRBJ2-7	TRBV7-6	.	many	CASSPQRARFEQYF	TGTGCCAGCAGCCCTCAGCGGGCTCGGTTCGAGCAGTACTTC
TRBJ1-1	TRBV2	.	many	CASSPSAQVTVTEAFF	TGTGCCAGCAGCCCTTCGGCACAGGTTACTGTCACTGAAGCTTTCTTT
TRBJ2-3	TRBV12-3/TRBV12-4	TRBD2	many	CASSSHGLAGVVDTQYF	TGTGCCAGCAGTTCCCATGGACTAGCGGGGGTTGTGGATACGCAGTATTTT
TRBJ2-7	TRBV6-1	TRBD2	few	CASRGGLAGGLSSYEQYF	TGTGCCAGCAGAGGTGGGCTAGCGGGGGGCCTGAGCTCCTACGAGCAGTACTTC
TRBJ1-5	TRBV28	.	.	CASSFGQYNQPQHF	TGTGCCAGCAGTTTTGGGCAGTACAATCAGCCCCAGCATTTT
TRBJ2-5	TRBV27	TRBD1	many	CASSLDRGVGETQYF	TGTGCCAGCAGTTTAGACAGGGGTGTCGGTGAGACCCAGTACTTC
TRBJ2-3	TRBV7-2	.	many	CASSLREATFTDTQYF	TGTGCCAGCAGCCTTCGAGAGGCGACTTTCACAGATACGCAGTATTTT
TRBJ2-3	TRBV29-1	TRBD2	many	CSVTSGSTDTQYF	TGCAGCGTGACTAGCGGGAGCACAGATACGCAGTATTTT
TRBJ1-2	TRBV18	TRBD1	.	CASSTQGVDYGYTF	TGTGCCAGCTCAACCCAGGGGGTCGACTATGGCTACACCTTC
TRBJ1-1	TRBV9	.	many	CASSPDVQLNTEAFF	TGTGCCAGCAGCCCCGACGTCCAGCTTAACACTGAAGCTTTCTTT
TRBJ1-3	TRBV28	.	few	CASSRDNGNTIYF	TGTGCCAGCTCCCGGGACAATGGAAACACCATATATTTT
TRBJ1-1	TRBV2	.	few	CASRKTGNTEAFF	TGTGCCAGCAGGAAGACAGGCAACACTGAAGCTTTCTTT
TRBJ1-5	TRBV2	.	many	CASGRGENQPQHF	TGTGCCAGCGGAAGGGGCGAGAATCAGCCCCAGCATTTT
TRBJ2-7	TRBV6-5	.	.	CASSYRGTVEQYF	TGTGCCAGCAGTTACCGGGGGACAGTCGAGCAGTACTTC
TRBJ1-5	TRBV20-1	TRBD1	many	CSASLPGQGTHQPQHF	TGCAGTGCTAGCTTGCCGGGACAGGGGACCCATCAGCCCCAGCATTTT
TRBJ2-1	TRBV27	.	few	CASSLSNFNEQFF	TGTGCCAGCAGTTTATCTAATTTCAATGAGCAGTTCTTC
TRBJ2-7	TRBV6-2/TRBV6-3	TRBD2	many	CASTKTPLAGGPEQYF	TGTGCCAGCACCAAAACCCCCTTAGCGGGGGGTCCCGAGCAGTACTTC
TRBJ1-6	TRBV27	.	.	CASSFQADNSPLHF	TGTGCCAGCAGTTTTCAGGCAGATAATTCACCCCTCCACTTT
TRBJ2-3	TRBV29-1	.	.	CSVEGVTSTDTQYF	TGCAGCGTTGAAGGGGTTACTAGCACAGATACGCAGTATTTT